These 26 T cell receptor beta chains share one sample of origin, sequenced in a study of Graves' ophthalmopathy and Graves' hyperthyroidism. Beta-chain TCR CDR3 regions were amplified from RNA transcripts. RT-PCR with HTBI primers came first, then second-round multiplex PCR. TCRdb processed the multiplex PCR reads anew with MiXCR; each CDR3 protein has one entry. This repertoire shows 650,000 to 900,000 distinct CDR3 sequences, roughly 41% found once; its top ten account for approximately 43%. Source material: peripheral blood. The receptors originated from an adult man with Graves' ophthalmopathy.

This clonotype was recorded many times. The chain is built from TRBV10-3 and TRBJ1-2; the D is unclear. V gave up 7 bases and J gave up 8 bases, with 20 bases separating them. This CDR3 comprises 14 residues. Germline V gives CDR1 ENHRY, CDR2 SYGVKD. The CDR3: CAIMGGSNAGGYTF. The CDR3 DNA follows: TGTGCCATCATGGGCGGGTCCAACGCGGGCGGCTACACCTTC.

This clonotype was recorded a few times. The chain carries TRBV2 and TRBJ1-2; 7 nucleotides line up with TRBD1. Germline-derived CDR1 and CDR2 are SNHLY and FYNNEI. With 8 bases clipped from V and 10 bases from J, the junction kept 10 bases outside the gene matches. The CDR3 loop spans 12 amino acids. The CDR3 coding sequence is TGTGCCAGCGTCGGGACAGCGAGAGACTACACCTTC. This encodes CASVGTARDYTF.

This clonotype was seen ten or more times. The chain's CDR3 is CASSAVRGLKKLFF. Written as DNA, the CDR3 is TGTGCCAGCAGCGCGGTCAGGGGGCTGAAAAAACTGTTTTTT. This sequence joins TRBV11-2 and TRBJ1-4, with 8 bases fitting TRBD1. The V gene's germline CDR1 is SGHAT and CDR2 FQNNGV. The CDR3 is 14 residues long. The V gene end was trimmed by 5 bases and the J gene end by 9 bases; junction bases not matched to a gene: 8.

This clonotype came up many times. The rearrangement uses TRBV20-1 and TRBJ2-7; 8 bases fit TRBD1. This CDR3 is 14 amino acids long. V was pared by 2 bases and J by 0 bases, with 3 bases of the junction left unmatched. The germline CDR1 and CDR2 sequences are DFQATT and SNEGSKA (reference sequence). The CDR3 spells CSARRDRSSYEQYF. The CDR3 DNA reads as TGCAGTGCTAGAAGGGACAGGAGCTCCTACGAGCAGTACTTC.

The chain links TRBV20-1 to TRBJ2-7, with a weak D call TRBD1 (6 bases). CDR3 length: 16 amino acids. The germline CDR1 and CDR2 sequences are DFQATT and SNEGSKA (reference sequence). Trimming removed 5 bases from V and 1 base from J, with 21 bases in between. CDR3 bases: TGCAGTGCTTTTTCAAACCCCGGGACATATTCCTACGAGCAGTACTTC. It yields the protein CSAFSNPGTYSYEQYF.

This chain uses TRBV5-1 with TRBJ1-1; no reliable D call. The CDR3 is 15 residues long. Germline V gene data show CDR1 as SGHRS and CDR2 as YFSETQ. The V gene lost 0 bases and the J gene lost 0 bases, with 9 bases spanning the gap. The DNA for the CDR3 is TGCGCCAGCAGCTTGGCGGGCCGGCTGAACACTGAAGCTTTCTTT. It encodes CASSLAGRLNTEAFF.

This rearrangement joins TRBV19 to TRBJ2-7; TRBD1 aligns across 7 bases. This CDR3 contains 14 residues. Germline CDR1 LNHDA, CDR2 SQIVND (reference sequence). V was pared by 7 bases and J by 2 bases, with 8 bases of the junction left unmatched. CDR3 residues: CASIPGTDPYEQYF. DNA for the CDR3: TGTGCCAGTATCCCCGGGACAGATCCCTACGAGCAGTACTTC.

The chain couples TRBV7-9 to TRBJ1-1; D ambiguous. V was clipped by 3 bases and J by 4 bases, with 9 bases between them. There are 13 residues in the CDR3. Germline V gene data show CDR1 as SEHNR and CDR2 as FQNEAQ (reference sequence). The CDR3 loop reads CASSFGLFTEAFF. CDR3 in DNA: TGTGCCAGCAGCTTCGGACTCTTCACTGAAGCTTTCTTT.

The V call is TRBV5-4, the J call TRBJ2-7; the D gene could be TRBD1 or TRBD2 (5 bases each). The CDR3 has 14 residues. CDR1 is SGHNT and CDR2 is YYREEE in the germline V gene (reference sequence). Deletions cut 1 base from V and 4 bases from J, with 12 bases between. This chain's CDR3 is CASSLSREYYEQYF. For the CDR3, the DNA is TGTGCCAGCAGCTTGAGCAGGGAGTATTACGAGCAGTACTTC.

The V call is TRBV7-9, the J call TRBJ1-5, with TRBD1 as a possible D gene (5 bases). V was shortened by 5 bases and J by 9 bases, with 11 bases between the two germline ends. CDR3 length equals 12 residues. Germline loops: CDR1 SEHNR, CDR2 FQNEAQ (reference sequence). The CDR3 sequence: CASSIFGAPQHF. For the CDR3, the DNA is TGTGCCAGCAGCATCTTCGGGGCGCCCCAGCATTTT. The full variable domain, in which reference TRBV7-9 and TRBJ1-5 provide the parts outside the CDR3, is DTGVSQNPRHKITKRGQNVTFRCDPISEHNRLYWYRQTLGQGPEFLTYFQNEAQLEKSRLLSDRFSAERPKGSFSTLEIQRTEQGDSAMYLCASSIFGAPQHFGDGTRLSIL.

The rearrangement joins TRBV7-9 to TRBJ2-6; D perhaps matches TRBD1 (5 bases). This CDR3 contains 15 residues. Trimming left V 8 bases short and J 0 bases short, with 11 bases between. Germline values: CDR1 SEHNR, CDR2 FQNEAQ (reference sequence). In DNA form, the CDR3 reads TGTGCCAGCTACCGCGACAGCTCTGGGGCCAACGTCCTGACTTTC. It translates to CASYRDSSGANVLTF. The entire variable domain, with the rest obtained from reference TRBV7-9 and TRBJ2-6, is as follows: DTGVSQNPRHKITKRGQNVTFRCDPISEHNRLYWYRQTLGQGPEFLTYFQNEAQLEKSRLLSDRFSAERPKGSFSTLEIQRTEQGDSAMYLCASYRDSSGANVLTFGAGSRLTVL.

The genes are TRBV2 and TRBJ2-2; D remains ambiguous. CDR3 size: 15 residues. V dropped 8 bases and J dropped 0 bases, with 13 bases sitting between them. The germline CDR1 and CDR2 sequences are SNHLY and FYNNEI. This chain's CDR3 is CASDGRPSNTGELFF. The CDR3 DNA follows: TGTGCCAGCGATGGACGACCGTCGAACACCGGGGAGCTGTTTTTT.

This clonotype was seen only a few times. At one boundary the junction diverges from the germline segment, which might be a read error. J is TRBJ2-7 and V is TRBV10-3; D is unresolved. The CDR3 runs 15 residues. Germline V CDR1 and CDR2: ENHRY, SYGVKD. The CDR3 DNA reads TGTGCCAGCAGTGCGACGGACGGCGTACCCTACGAGCAGTACTTC. The encoded protein is CASSATDGVPYEQYF.

This clonotype was picked up a small number of times. The V gene is TRBV7-2, the J gene TRBJ2-5; D is perhaps TRBD1 (6 bases). Germline V gene sequence: CDR1 SGHTA, CDR2 FQGNSA. Trimming cost V 4 bases and J 1 base, with 16 bases left between them. This CDR3 contains 16 residues. The CDR3 DNA is TGTGCCAGCAGCTACATACAGGGTTACTTCCAAGAGACCCAGTACTTC. This gives the protein CASSYIQGYFQETQYF. Filled out from reference TRBV7-2 and TRBJ2-5, the complete variable domain reads GAGVSQSPSNKVTEKGKDVELRCDPISGHTALYWYRQSLGQGLEFLIYFQGNSAPDKSGLPSDRFSAERTGGSVSTLTIQRTQQEDSAVYLCASSYIQGYFQETQYFGPGTRLLVL.

Notes on this clonotype: A junction boundary mismatches the germline segment, possibly from a read error. The chain couples TRBV10-3 to TRBJ1-2, with 9 positions matching TRBD1. The CDR3 loop spans 16 amino acids. Germline V lookup: CDR1 ENHRY, CDR2 SYGVKD. The CDR3 nucleotides are TGTGCCAGCAGTTCTCCGAGGACAGGGGCAAACTATGGCTACACCTTC. Protein: CASSSPRTGANYGYTF.

The chain has TRBV11-2 and TRBJ2-5, with D possibly matching TRBD2 (5 bases). The ends were cut back, 6 bases at V and 2 bases at J, with 10 bases in the middle. Germline V gene data show CDR1 as SGHAT and CDR2 as FQNNGV. CDR3 length: 13 amino acids. The CDR3 nucleotides are TGTGCCAGCAGTGCTAGACTACAAGAGACCCAGTACTTC. Translating it yields CASSARLQETQYF. Full variable domain (outside the CDR3, taken from reference TRBV11-2 and TRBJ2-5): EAGVAQSPRYKIIEKRQSVAFWCNPISGHATLYWYQQILGQGPKLLIQFQNNGVVDDSQLPKDRFSAERLKGVDSTLKIQPAKLEDSAVYLCASSARLQETQYFGPGTRLLVL.

This clonotype has at least ten counts. The chain uses TRBV19 and TRBJ2-5; 7 bases are a match to TRBD1. The V gene's germline CDR1 is LNHDA and CDR2 SQIVND (reference sequence). CDR3 length equals 16 residues. Trimming took 5 bases from V and 2 from J; bases not matched to a gene: 11. The CDR3 nucleotides read TGTGCCAGTAGTGTGAGGCCACCGGGACAGCAAGAGACCCAGTACTTC. Protein sequence: CASSVRPPGQQETQYF.

This clonotype was counted a few times. This sequence joins TRBV12-3 or TRBV12-4 and TRBJ1-6; D remains ambiguous. The CDR3 consists of 14 residues. Deletions cut 3 bases from V and 6 bases from J, with 9 bases between. The CDR3 loop reads CASSFKQINSPLHF. CDR3 nucleotide sequence: TGTGCCAGCAGTTTCAAACAAATTAATTCACCCCTCCACTTT.

This clonotype was observed a handful of times. This chain joins TRBV9 and TRBJ1-6, with no clear D. Trimming left V 5 bases short and J 5 bases short, with 11 bases between. Germline V gene sequence: CDR1 SGDLS, CDR2 YYNGEE. The CDR3 extends over 14 amino acids. The CDR3 DNA is TGTGCCAGCAGTTTATCGCGCCATAATTCACCCCTCCACTTT. As protein: CASSLSRHNSPLHF.

This clonotype was counted once. This rearrangement joins TRBV20-1 to TRBJ2-7, with 8 bases that match TRBD2. V trimming: 7 bases; J trimming: 2 bases; junction bases outside the gene matches: 10. Germline CDR1 is DFQATT and CDR2 is SNEGSKA (reference sequence). The CDR3 is made up of 14 amino acids. CDR3 nucleotide sequence: TGCAGTGTGGGGGTTAGCGGGGCAACCTACGAGCAGTACTTC. Its translation: CSVGVSGATYEQYF.

J is TRBJ2-5 and V is TRBV25-1; 11 nucleotides agree with TRBD2. V dropped 5 bases and J dropped 2; count of bases not matched to a gene: 7. Germline V lookup: CDR1 MGHDK, CDR2 SYGVNS. The CDR3 length is 16 residues. The CDR3 region has the DNA TGTGCCAGCAGTTCCCACCGACTAGCGGGACAAGAGACCCAGTACTTC. Its translation is CASSSHRLAGQETQYF.

This clonotype was seen only a few times. This sequence joins TRBV12-3 or TRBV12-4 and TRBJ1-1, with TRBD1 identical over 7 bases. V gave up 5 bases and J gave up 6 bases; unmatched junction bases: 12. This CDR3 region has 15 residues. The CDR3 bases are TGTGCCAGCAGTGACCAGGACAGGTCGGTGCCTGAAGCTTTCTTT. This translates into CASSDQDRSVPEAFF.

The chain carries TRBV2 and TRBJ2-7; no reliable D call. V was trimmed by 7 bases and J by 3 bases, leaving 10 bases between them. This CDR3 is 12 amino acids long. Germline CDR1 and CDR2: SNHLY and FYNNEI. CDR3 sequence reads: CASIPRNYEQYF. Written as DNA, the CDR3 is TGTGCCAGCATCCCCAGGAACTACGAGCAGTACTTC.

Ten or more counts support this clonotype. One junction end does not reproduce the germline sequence, and a read error may be involved. The chain links TRBV29-1 to TRBJ2-5; D remains ambiguous. The germline V gene has CDR1 SQVTM and CDR2 ANQGSEA. The CDR3 is 11 residues long. The CDR3 reads CSVEGGETQYF. For the CDR3, the DNA is TGCAGCGTCGAAGGTGGGGAGACCCAGTACTTC.

In this sample, this clonotype turned up a few times. The chain carries TRBV20-1 and TRBJ2-5; 9 positions agree with TRBD2. CDR3 length equals 16 residues. The J segment lost 5 bases and the V segment lost 0 bases, leaving 10 bases of the junction unmatched. Germline lookup yields CDR1 DFQATT and CDR2 SNEGSKA (reference sequence). This CDR3 reads CSARDGGGADYETQYF. In DNA, the CDR3 is TGCAGTGCTAGAGACGGCGGGGGGGCCGATTATGAGACCCAGTACTTC.

This clonotype occurred a few times. The chain has TRBV7-9 and TRBJ2-2; D call uncertain. The V end lost 5 bases, the J end lost 1 base, and 8 bases lay between the germline ends. Looked up from germline, CDR1 is SEHNR and CDR2 is FQNEAQ (reference sequence). The CDR3 runs to 14 residues. The CDR3 region has the DNA TGTGCCAGCAGCCAGGACGTGAACACCGGGGAGCTGTTTTTT. It yields the protein CASSQDVNTGELFF.